The 13 T cell receptor beta chains below all came from one sample that was sequenced in a study of PD-1 blockade in classical Hodgkin lymphoma. The protocol was immunoSEQ multiplex PCR, while the TCRdb copy is restricted to in-frame clones and leaves out a portion. The sample has roughly 90,000 clones, roughly 76% seen once. All the patients suffered relapse after autologous stem cell transplantation, and brentuximab vedotin exposure differed. Sequencing was performed on peripheral blood mononuclear cells (PBMCs), taken before the second cycle of nivolumab. These receptors all stem from a human donor with classical Hodgkin lymphoma.

The V and J genes are TRBV27 and TRBJ2-5; D is unclear. This CDR3 region has 14 residues. The ends were cut back, 3 bases at V and 0 bases at J, with 8 bases in the middle. Germline values: CDR1 MNHEY, CDR2 SMNVEV (reference sequence). CDR3 coding DNA: TGTGCCAGCAGTTTTTGGGCGAACCAAGAGACCCAGTACTTC. The encoded protein is CASSFWANQETQYF.

V usage is TRBV27 and J usage is TRBJ2-7, with 7 bases lining up with TRBD2. The germline CDR1 and CDR2 sequences are MNHEY and SMNVEV (reference sequence). The CDR3 runs to 11 residues. J lost 6 bases, V lost 8 bases, and 4 bases had no gene match. CDR3 sequence: CASGRAVEQYF. The DNA of the CDR3 is TGTGCCAGCGGGAGGGCCGTCGAGCAGTACTTC.

The V call is TRBV10-3, the J call TRBJ2-2; D not certain. The V and J ends lost 3 bases and 10 bases respectively, with 9 bases between them. Germline lookup yields CDR1 ENHRY and CDR2 SYGVKD. The CDR3 loop spans 12 amino acids. The CDR3 reads CAISDLGMELFF. In nucleotides, the CDR3 is TGTGCCATCAGTGACCTAGGTATGGAGCTGTTTTTT.

V is TRBV10-3 and J is TRBJ2-2, with D hard to call. The germline gives CDR1 ENHRY, CDR2 SYGVKD. V dropped 3 bases and J dropped 0 bases, with 17 bases sitting between them. This CDR3 region has 18 residues. CDR3 region: CAISDHLGKGPNTGELFF. The CDR3 coding sequence is TGTGCCATCAGTGACCATTTGGGGAAGGGTCCGAACACCGGGGAGCTGTTTTTT.

This rearrangement joins TRBV15 to TRBJ2-7; TRBD2 matches at 11 bases. Trimming removed 5 bases from V and 0 bases from J; junction bases left unmatched: 3. The V gene's germline CDR1 is LNHNV and CDR2 YYDKDF (reference sequence). This CDR3 is 15 amino acids long. The CDR3 loop is CATSGGTSGSYEQYF. CDR3 bases: TGTGCCACCAGCGGGGGGACTAGCGGCTCCTACGAGCAGTACTTC.

V and J are TRBV19 and TRBJ1-1; tentative D call: TRBD1 (6 bases). CDR3 length: 13 amino acids. In germline, CDR1 is LNHDA, CDR2 SQIVND (reference sequence). V lost 7 bases, J lost 1 base, and 10 bases lay in between. CDR3 DNA: TGTGCCAGTAAGGGGGGGCAGAACACTGAAGCTTTCTTT. This translates into CASKGGQNTEAFF.

The CDR3 region is CASRGGRATGELFF. The CDR3 DNA follows: TGTGCCAGCAGGGGCGGGAGGGCCACCGGGGAGCTGTTTTTT. The V call is TRBV6-5, the J call TRBJ2-2; 9 nucleotides align to TRBD2. CDR1 and CDR2 from the germline V gene are MNHEY and SVGAGI. V was pared by 6 bases and J by 4 bases, with 3 bases of the junction left unmatched. CDR3 size: 14 residues.

The J gene is TRBJ2-2, the V gene TRBV6-5, with 8 positions matching TRBD2. Germline CDR1 is MNHEY and CDR2 is SVGAGI. The CDR3 is 15 amino acids. With V trimmed by 6 bases and J by 7 bases, 10 bases remained unmatched. The CDR3 protein is CASRGSGRWGGELFF. The CDR3 bases are TGTGCCAGCAGGGGGAGCGGGAGATGGGGCGGGGAGCTGTTTTTT.

The chain employs TRBV14 and TRBJ2-2; tentatively, D is TRBD1 (7 bases). This CDR3 contains 17 residues. Trimming removed 4 bases at V and 6 bases at J, with 21 bases between. Looked up from germline, CDR1 is SGHDN and CDR2 is FVKESK. CDR3 in amino acids: CASSPSTRGRGAGELFF. CDR3 bases: TGTGCCAGCAGCCCCAGCACGAGGGGGCGCGGGGCCGGGGAGCTGTTTTTT.

The gene calls are TRBV11-2 and TRBJ2-5; 9 bases match TRBD1. With 4 bases clipped from V and 6 bases from J, the junction kept 9 bases outside the gene matches. The CDR3 extends over 15 amino acids. CDR1 and CDR2 (germline): SGHAT, FQNNGV. The DNA for the CDR3 is TGTGCCAGCAGCTCTACAAGACAGGGGGGGCAGACCCAGTACTTC. Protein: CASSSTRQGGQTQYF.

The V and J genes are TRBV28 and TRBJ2-7; tentative D call: TRBD1 (5 bases). The V gene lost 3 bases and the J gene lost 2 bases, with 11 bases spanning the gap. The CDR3 length is 14 residues. CDR1 is MDHEN, CDR2 SYDVKM, per germline. The CDR3 bases are TGTGCCAGCAGTTTCCTCCTGGACACCTACGAGCAGTACTTC. Its translation is CASSFLLDTYEQYF.

This rearrangement joins TRBV5-1 to TRBJ2-5; 13 nucleotides agree with TRBD2. Trimming at V came to 4 bases and at J to 1 base, leaving 10 bases not matched to a gene. CDR1 and CDR2 from the germline V gene are SGHRS and YFSETQ. The CDR3 extends over 18 amino acids. The CDR3 here is CASSVPNRTSGSQETQYF. DNA of the CDR3: TGCGCCAGCAGCGTACCAAATAGGACTAGCGGGAGCCAAGAGACCCAGTACTTC.

V gene TRBV2 combines with J gene TRBJ2-7; tentatively, D is TRBD2 (6 bases). Trimming pared 7 bases from V and 9 bases from J, leaving 22 bases between. This CDR3 has 14 residues. Germline assignment: CDR1 SNHLY and CDR2 FYNNEI. The CDR3 reads CASTDRDSTPGQYF. In DNA form, the CDR3 reads TGTGCCAGCACCGACCGGGACTCAACCCCAGGGCAGTACTTC.